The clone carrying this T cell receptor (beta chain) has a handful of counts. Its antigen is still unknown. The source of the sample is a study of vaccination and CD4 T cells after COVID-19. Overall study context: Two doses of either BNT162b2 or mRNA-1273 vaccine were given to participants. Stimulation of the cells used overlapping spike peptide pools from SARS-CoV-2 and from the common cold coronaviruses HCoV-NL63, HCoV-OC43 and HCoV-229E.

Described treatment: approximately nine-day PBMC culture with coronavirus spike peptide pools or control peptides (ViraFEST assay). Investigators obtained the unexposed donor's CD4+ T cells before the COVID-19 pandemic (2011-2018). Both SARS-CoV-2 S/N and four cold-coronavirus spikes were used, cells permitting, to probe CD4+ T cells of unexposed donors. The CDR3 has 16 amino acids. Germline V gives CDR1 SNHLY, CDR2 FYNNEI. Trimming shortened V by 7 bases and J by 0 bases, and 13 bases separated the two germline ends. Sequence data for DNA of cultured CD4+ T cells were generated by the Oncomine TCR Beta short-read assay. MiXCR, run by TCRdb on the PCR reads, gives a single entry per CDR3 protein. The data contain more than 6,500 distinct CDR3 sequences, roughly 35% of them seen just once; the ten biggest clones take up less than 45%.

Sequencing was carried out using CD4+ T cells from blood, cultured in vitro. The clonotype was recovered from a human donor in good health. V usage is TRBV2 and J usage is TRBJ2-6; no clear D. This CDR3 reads CASIGLFFSGANVLTF. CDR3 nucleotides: TGTGCCAGCATTGGGTTATTCTTCTCTGGGGCCAACGTCCTGACTTTC. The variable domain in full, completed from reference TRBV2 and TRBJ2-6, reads EPEVTQTPSHQVTQMGQEVILRCVPISNHLYFYWYRQILGQKVEFLVSFYNNEISEKSEIFDDQFSVERPDGSNFTLKIRSTKLEDSAMYFCASIGLFFSGANVLTFGAGSRLTVL.